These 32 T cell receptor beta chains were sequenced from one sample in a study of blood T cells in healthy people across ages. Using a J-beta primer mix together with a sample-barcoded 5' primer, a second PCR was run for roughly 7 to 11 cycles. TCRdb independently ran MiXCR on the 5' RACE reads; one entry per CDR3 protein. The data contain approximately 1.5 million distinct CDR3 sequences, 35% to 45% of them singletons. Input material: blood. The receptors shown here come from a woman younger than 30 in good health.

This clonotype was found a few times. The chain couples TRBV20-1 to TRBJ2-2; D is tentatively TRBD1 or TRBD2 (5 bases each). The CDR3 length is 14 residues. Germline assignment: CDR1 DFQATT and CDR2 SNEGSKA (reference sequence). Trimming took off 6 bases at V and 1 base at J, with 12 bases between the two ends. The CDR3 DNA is TGCAGTGCACCCGGGACCGGGAACACCGGGGAGCTGTTTTTT. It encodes CSAPGTGNTGELFF.

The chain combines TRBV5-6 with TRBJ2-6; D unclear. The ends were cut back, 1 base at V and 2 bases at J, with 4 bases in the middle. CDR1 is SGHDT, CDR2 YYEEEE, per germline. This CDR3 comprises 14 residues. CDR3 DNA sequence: TGTGCCAGCAGCTTGATCCCTGGGGCCAACGTCCTGACTTTC. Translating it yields CASSLIPGANVLTF. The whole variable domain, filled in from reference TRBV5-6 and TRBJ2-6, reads DAGVTQSPTHLIKTRGQQVTLRCSPKSGHDTVSWYQQALGQGPQFIFQYYEEEERQRGNFPDRFSGHQFPNYSSELNVNALLLGDSALYLCASSLIPGANVLTFGAGSRLTVL.

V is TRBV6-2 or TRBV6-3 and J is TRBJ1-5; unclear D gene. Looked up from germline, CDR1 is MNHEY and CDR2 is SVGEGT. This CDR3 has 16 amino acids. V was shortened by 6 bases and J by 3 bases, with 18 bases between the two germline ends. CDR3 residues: CASSPIRRQINQPQHF. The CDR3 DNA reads TGTGCCAGCAGCCCCATCCGGAGGCAGATCAATCAGCCCCAGCATTTT.

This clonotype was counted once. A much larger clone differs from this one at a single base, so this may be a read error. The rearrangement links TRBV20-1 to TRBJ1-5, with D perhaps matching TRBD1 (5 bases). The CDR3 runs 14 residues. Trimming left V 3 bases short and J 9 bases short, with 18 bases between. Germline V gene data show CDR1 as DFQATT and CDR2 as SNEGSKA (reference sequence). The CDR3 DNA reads TGCAGTGCTAGTGAGGGGATGGAGTATCGGCCCCAGCATTTT. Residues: CSASEGMEYRPQHF.

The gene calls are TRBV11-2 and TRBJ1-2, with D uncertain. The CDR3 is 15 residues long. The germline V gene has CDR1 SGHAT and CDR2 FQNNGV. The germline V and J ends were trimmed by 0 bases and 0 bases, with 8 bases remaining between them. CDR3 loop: CASSLDQAANYGYTF. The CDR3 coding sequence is TGTGCCAGCAGCTTAGATCAGGCAGCTAACTATGGCTACACCTTC.

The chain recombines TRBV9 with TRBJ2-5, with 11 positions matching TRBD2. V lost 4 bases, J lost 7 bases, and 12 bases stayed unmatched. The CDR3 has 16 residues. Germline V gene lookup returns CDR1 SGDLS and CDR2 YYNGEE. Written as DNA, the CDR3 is TGTGCCAGCAGCCCACGTCGACTAGCGGGAATGGGGACCCAGTACTTC. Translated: CASSPRRLAGMGTQYF.

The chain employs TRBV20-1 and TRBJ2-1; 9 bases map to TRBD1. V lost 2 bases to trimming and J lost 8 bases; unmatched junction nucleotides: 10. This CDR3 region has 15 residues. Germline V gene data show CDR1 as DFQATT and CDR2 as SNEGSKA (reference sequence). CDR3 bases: TGCAGTGCTAGACGCACAGGGGGCGGTGGTGATGAGCAGTTCTTC. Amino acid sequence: CSARRTGGGGDEQFF.

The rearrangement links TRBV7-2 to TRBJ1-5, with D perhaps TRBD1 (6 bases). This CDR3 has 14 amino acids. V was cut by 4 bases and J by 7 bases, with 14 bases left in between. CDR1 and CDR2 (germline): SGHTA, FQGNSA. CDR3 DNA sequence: TGTGCCAGCAGCTCGAAGGGGGGCGGGCAGCCCCAGCATTTT. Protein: CASSSKGGGQPQHF.

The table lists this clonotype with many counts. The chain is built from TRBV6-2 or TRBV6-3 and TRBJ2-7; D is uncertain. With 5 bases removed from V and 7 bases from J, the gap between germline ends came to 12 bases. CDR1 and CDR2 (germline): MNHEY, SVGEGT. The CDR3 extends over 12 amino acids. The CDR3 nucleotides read TGTGCCAGCAGTCTCCTATACGGGGAGCAGTACTTC. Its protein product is CASSLLYGEQYF.

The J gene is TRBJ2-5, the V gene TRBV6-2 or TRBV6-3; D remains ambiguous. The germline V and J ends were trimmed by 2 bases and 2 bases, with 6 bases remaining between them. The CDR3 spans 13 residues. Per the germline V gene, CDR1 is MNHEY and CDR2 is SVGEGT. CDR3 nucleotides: TGTGCCAGCAGTTACCAAACACAAGAGACCCAGTACTTC. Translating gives CASSYQTQETQYF.

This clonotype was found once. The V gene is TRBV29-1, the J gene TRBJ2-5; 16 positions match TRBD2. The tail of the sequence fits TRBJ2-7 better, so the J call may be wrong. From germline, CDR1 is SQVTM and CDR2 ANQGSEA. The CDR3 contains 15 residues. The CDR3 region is CSVEGLAGGLYEQYF. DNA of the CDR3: TGCAGCGTCGAGGGACTAGCGGGGGGGCTCTACGAGCAGTACTTC.

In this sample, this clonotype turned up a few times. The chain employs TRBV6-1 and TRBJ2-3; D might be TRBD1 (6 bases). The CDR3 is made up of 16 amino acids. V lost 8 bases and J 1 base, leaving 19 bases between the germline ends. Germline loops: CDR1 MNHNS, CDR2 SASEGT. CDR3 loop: CASSALNRARTDTQYF. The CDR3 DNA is TGTGCCAGCTCGGCCTTAAACAGGGCCCGCACAGATACGCAGTATTTT.

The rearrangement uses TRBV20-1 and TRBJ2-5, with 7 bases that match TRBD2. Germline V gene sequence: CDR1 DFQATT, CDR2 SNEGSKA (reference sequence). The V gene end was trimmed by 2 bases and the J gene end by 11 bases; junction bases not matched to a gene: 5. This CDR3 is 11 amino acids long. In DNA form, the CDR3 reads TGCAGTGCTAGACGGGACTACCGGCAGTACTTC. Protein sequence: CSARRDYRQYF.

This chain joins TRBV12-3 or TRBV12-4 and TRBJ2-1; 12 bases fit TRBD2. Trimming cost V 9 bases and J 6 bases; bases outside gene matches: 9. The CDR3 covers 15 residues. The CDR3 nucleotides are TGTGCCAGAACCATGACTAGCGGGAGTGGCAATGAGCAGTTCTTC. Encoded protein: CARTMTSGSGNEQFF.

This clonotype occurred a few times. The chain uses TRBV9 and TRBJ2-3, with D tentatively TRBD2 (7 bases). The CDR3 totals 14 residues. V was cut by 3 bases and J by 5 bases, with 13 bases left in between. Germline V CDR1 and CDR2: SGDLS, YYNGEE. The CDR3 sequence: CASSGGGSRDTQYF. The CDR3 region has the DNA TGTGCCAGCAGCGGGGGGGGCTCAAGAGATACGCAGTATTTT.

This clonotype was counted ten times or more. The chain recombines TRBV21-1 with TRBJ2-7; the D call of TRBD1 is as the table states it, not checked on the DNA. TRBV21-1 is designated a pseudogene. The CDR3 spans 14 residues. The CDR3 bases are TGTGCCAGCAGTAAGGGACAAGGGTCCTACGAGCAGTACTTC. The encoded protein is CASSKGQGSYEQYF.

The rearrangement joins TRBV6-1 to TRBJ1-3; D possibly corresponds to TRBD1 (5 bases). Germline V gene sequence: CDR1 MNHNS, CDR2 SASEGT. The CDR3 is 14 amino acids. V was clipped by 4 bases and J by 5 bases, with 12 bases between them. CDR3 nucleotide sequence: TGTGCCAGCAGTGGACCGAGACAGCGAAACACCATATATTTT. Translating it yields CASSGPRQRNTIYF.

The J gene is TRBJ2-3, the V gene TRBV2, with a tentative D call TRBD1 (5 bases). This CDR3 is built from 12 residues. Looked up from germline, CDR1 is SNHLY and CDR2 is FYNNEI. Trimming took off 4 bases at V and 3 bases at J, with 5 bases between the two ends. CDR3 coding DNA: TGTGCCAGCAGTGGACAGACAGATACGCAGTATTTT. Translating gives CASSGQTDTQYF.

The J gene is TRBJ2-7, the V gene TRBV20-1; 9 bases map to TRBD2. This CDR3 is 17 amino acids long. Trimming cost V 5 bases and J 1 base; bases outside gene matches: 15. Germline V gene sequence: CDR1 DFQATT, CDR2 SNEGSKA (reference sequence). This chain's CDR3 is CSAGLLAGGSWSYEQYF. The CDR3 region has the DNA TGCAGTGCTGGACTACTGGCGGGGGGGTCGTGGTCCTACGAGCAGTACTTC.

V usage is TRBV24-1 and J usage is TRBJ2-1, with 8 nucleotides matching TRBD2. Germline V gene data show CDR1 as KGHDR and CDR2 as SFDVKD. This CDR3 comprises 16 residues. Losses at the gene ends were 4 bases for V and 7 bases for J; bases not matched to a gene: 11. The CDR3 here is CATSDPGTRNGNEQFF. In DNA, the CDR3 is TGTGCCACCAGTGACCCCGGGACTAGAAACGGAAATGAGCAGTTCTTC.

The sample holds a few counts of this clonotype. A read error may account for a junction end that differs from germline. The CDR3 DNA reads as TGTGCCAGCAGCTTAGACAGGAGCATGAACACTGAAGCTTTCTTT. Amino acids: CASSLDRSMNTEAFF. This chain uses TRBV5-1 with TRBJ1-1; TRBD1 is a possible D gene (6 bases). From germline, CDR1 is SGHRS and CDR2 YFSETQ. CDR3 length equals 15 residues.

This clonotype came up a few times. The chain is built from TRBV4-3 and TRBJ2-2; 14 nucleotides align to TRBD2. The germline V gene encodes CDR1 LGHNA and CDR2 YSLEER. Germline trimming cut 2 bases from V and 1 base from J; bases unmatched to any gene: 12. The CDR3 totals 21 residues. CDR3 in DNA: TGCGCCAGCAGCCAATCCCGTGGACTAGCGGGGGGCCTGCAGAACACCGGGGAGCTGTTTTTT. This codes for CASSQSRGLAGGLQNTGELFF.

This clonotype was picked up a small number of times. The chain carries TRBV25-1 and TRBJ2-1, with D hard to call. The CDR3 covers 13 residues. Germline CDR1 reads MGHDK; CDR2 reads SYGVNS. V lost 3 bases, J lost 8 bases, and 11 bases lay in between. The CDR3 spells CASSDDLPHEQFF. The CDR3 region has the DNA TGTGCCAGCAGTGACGATCTTCCCCATGAGCAGTTCTTC.

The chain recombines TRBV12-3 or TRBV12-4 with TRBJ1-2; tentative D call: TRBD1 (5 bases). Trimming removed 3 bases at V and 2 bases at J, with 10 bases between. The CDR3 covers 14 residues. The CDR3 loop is CASSLFWGNYGYTF. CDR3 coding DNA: TGTGCCAGCAGTTTGTTCTGGGGGAACTATGGCTACACCTTC.

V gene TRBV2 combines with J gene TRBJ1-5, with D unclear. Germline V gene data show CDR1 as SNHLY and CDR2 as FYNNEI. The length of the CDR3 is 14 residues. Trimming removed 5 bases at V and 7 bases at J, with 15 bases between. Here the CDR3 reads CASSQDGVRQPQHF. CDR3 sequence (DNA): TGTGCCAGCAGTCAAGACGGAGTTAGGCAGCCCCAGCATTTT.

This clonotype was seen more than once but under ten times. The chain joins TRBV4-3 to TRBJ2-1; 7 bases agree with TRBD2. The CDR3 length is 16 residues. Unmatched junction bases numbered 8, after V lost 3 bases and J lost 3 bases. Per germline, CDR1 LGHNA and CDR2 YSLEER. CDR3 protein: CASSQAGTTFYNEQFF. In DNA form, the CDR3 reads TGCGCCAGCAGCCAGGCCGGGACTACTTTCTACAATGAGCAGTTCTTC.

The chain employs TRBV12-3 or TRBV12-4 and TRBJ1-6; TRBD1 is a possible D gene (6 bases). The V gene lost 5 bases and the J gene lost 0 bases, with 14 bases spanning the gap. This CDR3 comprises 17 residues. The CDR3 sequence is CASSLRTASSYNSPLHF. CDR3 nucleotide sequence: TGTGCCAGCAGTCTAAGGACAGCGAGCTCCTATAATTCACCCCTCCACTTT.

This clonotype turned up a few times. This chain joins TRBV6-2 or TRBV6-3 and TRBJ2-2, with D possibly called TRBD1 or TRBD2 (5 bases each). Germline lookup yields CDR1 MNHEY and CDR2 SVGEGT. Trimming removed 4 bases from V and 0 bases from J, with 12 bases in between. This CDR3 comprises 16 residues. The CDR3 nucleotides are TGTGCCAGCAGTTTAATAGGGACGCCGAACACCGGGGAGCTGTTTTTT. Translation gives CASSLIGTPNTGELFF.

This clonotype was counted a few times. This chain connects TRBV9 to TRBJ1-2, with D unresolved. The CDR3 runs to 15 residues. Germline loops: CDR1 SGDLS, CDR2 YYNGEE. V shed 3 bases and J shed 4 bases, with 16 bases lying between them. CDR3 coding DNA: TGTGCCAGCAGCGGACACCCGACGGAGGGCTATGGCTACACCTTC. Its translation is CASSGHPTEGYGYTF.

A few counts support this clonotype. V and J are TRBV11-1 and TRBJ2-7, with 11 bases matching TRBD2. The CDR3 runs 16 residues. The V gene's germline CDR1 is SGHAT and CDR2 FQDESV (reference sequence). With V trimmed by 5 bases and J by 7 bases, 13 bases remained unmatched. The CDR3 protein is CASSPTTSGTYNEQYF. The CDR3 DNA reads TGTGCCAGCAGCCCTACGACTAGCGGGACCTACAATGAGCAGTACTTC. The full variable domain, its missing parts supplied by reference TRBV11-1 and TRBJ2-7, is EAEVAQSPRYKITEKSQAVAFWCDPISGHATLYWYRQILGQGPELLVQFQDESVVDDSQLPKDRFSAERLKGVDSTLKIQPAELGDSAMYLCASSPTTSGTYNEQYFGPGTRLTVT.

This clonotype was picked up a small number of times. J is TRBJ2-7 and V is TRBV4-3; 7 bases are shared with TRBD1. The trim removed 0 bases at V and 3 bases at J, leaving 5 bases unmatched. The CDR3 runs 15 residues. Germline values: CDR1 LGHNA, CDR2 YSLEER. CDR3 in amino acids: CASSQEGQLLYEQYF. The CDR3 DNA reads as TGCGCCAGCAGCCAAGAGGGACAGCTGCTCTACGAGCAGTACTTC.

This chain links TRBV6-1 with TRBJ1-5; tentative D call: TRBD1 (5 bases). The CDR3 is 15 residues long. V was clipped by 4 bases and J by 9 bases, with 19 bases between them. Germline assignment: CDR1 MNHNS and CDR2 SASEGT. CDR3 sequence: CASSAEQVPFGPQHF. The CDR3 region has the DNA TGTGCCAGCAGTGCAGAACAGGTCCCCTTTGGGCCCCAGCATTTT.